What follows are 7 T cell receptor beta chains derived from one specimen sequenced in a study of cytomegalovirus exposure and HLA in healthy donors. Primers included in the PCR were 60 Vbeta and 13 Jbeta primers. Profiled with immunoSEQ multiplex PCR; TCRdb holds only in-frame clones, not every one. The data show roughly 76,000 clones, roughly 78% seen once. The sequenced material came from PBMCs. The origin of the receptors is a man aged 25-45 years in good health and CMV-seronegative.

V is TRBV7-2 and J is TRBJ1-2; TRBD1 is a possible D gene (6 bases). Trimming took off 3 bases at V and 4 bases at J, with 15 bases between the two ends. Germline V gene data show CDR1 as SGHTA and CDR2 as FQGNSA. This CDR3 comprises 15 residues. The CDR3 nucleotides read TGTGCCAGCAGCTTCCGGTCGGCAGGGGTCTATGGCTACACCTTC. Amino acids: CASSFRSAGVYGYTF.

This chain uses TRBV7-2 with TRBJ2-1; 13 nucleotides line up with TRBD2. V lost 5 bases to trimming and J lost 15 bases; unmatched junction nucleotides: 16. This CDR3 comprises 16 residues. Germline lookup yields CDR1 SGHTA and CDR2 FQGNSA. CDR3 nucleotides: TGTGCCAGCAGCCTGAACGGACCCGGACTAGCGGGAGAGTTGTTCTTC. Translation: CASSLNGPGLAGELFF.

The chain links TRBV6-5 to TRBJ1-2; TRBD1 might be the D (5 bases). This CDR3 spans 15 amino acids. Deletions cut 2 bases from V and 4 bases from J, with 14 bases between. Germline V lookup: CDR1 MNHEY, CDR2 SVGAGI. As DNA, the CDR3 is TGTGCCAGCAGTTACGACTTTCAGGGTTTCTATGGCTACACCTTC. It translates to CASSYDFQGFYGYTF.

On this clone: A read error may account for a junction end that differs from germline. The chain carries TRBV7-2 and TRBJ1-1; D remains unclear. The length of the CDR3 is 13 residues. The germline V gene encodes CDR1 SGHTA and CDR2 FQGNSA. CDR3: CASSLDPSLEGFF. The CDR3 nucleotides read TGTGCCAGCAGCTTAGACCCAAGCCTAGAAGGTTTCTTT.

The rearrangement joins TRBV7-6 to TRBJ1-2; possibly TRBD1 for D (5 bases). This CDR3 contains 14 residues. Per germline, CDR1 SGHVS and CDR2 FNYEAQ. V was shortened by 3 bases and J by 6 bases, with 14 bases between the two germline ends. CDR3 in DNA: TGTGCCAGCAGCTTGGGGGTGGGGGGGGATGGCTACACCTTC. Protein: CASSLGVGGDGYTF.

In this sample, this clone turned up a few times. The V and J genes are TRBV7-2 and TRBJ2-1; 11 nucleotides line up with TRBD2. The junction had 4 bases not matched to a gene; V was cut back by 0 bases and J by 9 bases. Germline lookup yields CDR1 SGHTA and CDR2 FQGNSA. CDR3 size: 15 residues. CDR3 in DNA: TGTGCCAGCAGCTTAGCTAGCGGGAGGGCCAGTGAGCAGTTCTTC. Translating gives CASSLASGRASEQFF.

This chain joins TRBV5-1 and TRBJ2-2; D may be TRBD2 (6 bases). Germline lookup yields CDR1 SGHRS and CDR2 YFSETQ. The CDR3 consists of 15 residues. Trimming shortened V by 2 bases and J by 5 bases, and 13 bases separated the two germline ends. The CDR3 sequence is CASSFRDSRTGELFF. CDR3 coding DNA: TGCGCCAGCAGCTTTCGGGACTCACGGACCGGGGAGCTGTTTTTT.